This is a list of T cell receptor beta chains from one sample in a study of shared clonotypes between healthy human individuals. Profiled with immunoSEQ multiplex PCR; TCRdb holds only in-frame clones, not every one. The sample yields approximately 500,000 clones, about three quarters seen once. Sequences were obtained from PBMCs. Receptor source: a woman aged 40 to 50 in good health. Some clones in this sample may be carry-over from other donors' samples. CDR3s include the opening cysteine and the closing phenylalanine or tryptophan. Each record gives: J gene, clone size, V gene, D gene, CDR3 DNA, CDR3 protein. D genes are given only for firm matches. Rows may omit the clone size; those that give it use once, few, many or a size class.

j_call: TRBJ2-7
clone_size: -
v_call: TRBV11-2
d_call: TRBD2
cdr3_nt: TGTGCCAGCAACTTAGCGGGAGCCCCCAACGAGCAGTACTTC
cdr3_aa: CASNLAGAPNEQYF

j_call: TRBJ2-5
clone_size: once
v_call: TRBV19
d_call: -
cdr3_nt: TGTGCCAGTAGTATCCCGGGACAAGGGGAGACCCAGTACTTC
cdr3_aa: CASSIPGQGETQYF

j_call: TRBJ1-3
clone_size: -
v_call: TRBV30
d_call: -
cdr3_nt: TGTGCCTGGACAGGACCAGGGCTCCTCTCTGGAAACACCATATATTTT
cdr3_aa: CAWTGPGLLSGNTIYF

j_call: TRBJ2-3
clone_size: once
v_call: TRBV13
d_call: -
cdr3_nt: TGTGCCAGCAGCGAAATCGGGACCCCTCGGTACCCAGATACGCAGTATTTT
cdr3_aa: CASSEIGTPRYPDTQYF

j_call: TRBJ2-7
clone_size: few
v_call: TRBV7-2
d_call: TRBD2
cdr3_nt: TGTGCCAGCAGCCGAACCGGACTAGCGGGAGGCGCCTACGAGCAGTACTTC
cdr3_aa: CASSRTGLAGGAYEQYF

j_call: TRBJ1-1
clone_size: few
v_call: TRBV29-1
d_call: TRBD1
cdr3_nt: TGCAGCGTTGAACCCGGGACAGGGACGGGGGAAGCTTTCTTT
cdr3_aa: CSVEPGTGTGEAFF

j_call: TRBJ2-1
clone_size: -
v_call: TRBV27
d_call: TRBD2
cdr3_nt: TGTGCCAGCTCGAGCGGGATTAGCTACAATGAGCAGTTCTTC
cdr3_aa: CASSSGISYNEQFF

j_call: TRBJ1-5
clone_size: -
v_call: TRBV9
d_call: -
cdr3_nt: TGTGCCAGCAGCGTAGAAGGGTCACATCAGCCCCAGCATTTT
cdr3_aa: CASSVEGSHQPQHF

j_call: TRBJ2-1
clone_size: few
v_call: TRBV5-1
d_call: -
cdr3_nt: TGCGCCAGCAGCTTGGTCTTGGGGGCCCTGGTGGAGCAGTTCTTC
cdr3_aa: CASSLVLGALVEQFF

j_call: TRBJ2-1
clone_size: -
v_call: TRBV18
d_call: TRBD2
cdr3_nt: TGTGCCAGCTCACCCAGGGCTAGCGGGGCAAGTACAAACAATGAGCAGTTCTTC
cdr3_aa: CASSPRASGASTNNEQFF

j_call: TRBJ2-5
clone_size: -
v_call: TRBV6-1
d_call: TRBD2
cdr3_nt: TGTGCCAGCAGTGAACCAGGACTAGCGGGAGGTGGGGCGGCCCAGTACTTC
cdr3_aa: CASSEPGLAGGGAAQYF

j_call: TRBJ2-1
clone_size: -
v_call: TRBV5-1
d_call: -
cdr3_nt: TGCGCCAGCACCCGAGGGAGTTACAATGAGCAGTTCTTC
cdr3_aa: CASTRGSYNEQFF

j_call: TRBJ2-7
clone_size: -
v_call: TRBV27
d_call: -
cdr3_nt: TGTGCCAGCAGTTTCACGTCACTCTACGAGCAGTACTTC
cdr3_aa: CASSFTSLYEQYF

j_call: TRBJ2-3
clone_size: -
v_call: TRBV4-2
d_call: -
cdr3_nt: TGTGCCAGCAGCGTCGGCCCGATCACAGATACGCAGTATTTT
cdr3_aa: CASSVGPITDTQYF

j_call: TRBJ2-5
clone_size: -
v_call: TRBV2
d_call: -
cdr3_nt: TGTGCCAGCAGTCGGCTTTACCCGGGGGAGACCCAGTACTTC
cdr3_aa: CASSRLYPGETQYF

j_call: TRBJ2-3
clone_size: -
v_call: TRBV7-9
d_call: TRBD2
cdr3_nt: TGTGCCAGCAGTTCCGGGACTAGCCCATATCAGGAGGGGGGAGATACGCAGTATTTT
cdr3_aa: CASSSGTSPYQEGGDTQYF

j_call: TRBJ2-1
clone_size: -
v_call: TRBV5-1
d_call: TRBD2
cdr3_nt: TGCGCCAGCAGCTCGGCACTAGCGAGAGGGGAAAATGAGCAGTTCTTC
cdr3_aa: CASSSALARGENEQFF

j_call: TRBJ1-2
clone_size: -
v_call: TRBV27
d_call: -
cdr3_nt: TGTGCCAGCAGGGGGGGGAACTATGGCTACACCTTC
cdr3_aa: CASRGGNYGYTF

j_call: TRBJ2-2
clone_size: -
v_call: TRBV5-1
d_call: TRBD1
cdr3_nt: TGCGCCAGCAGCTCGCAGGGGGCGCGGAACACCGGGGAGCTGTTTTTT
cdr3_aa: CASSSQGARNTGELFF

j_call: TRBJ1-1
clone_size: -
v_call: TRBV5-6
d_call: TRBD1
cdr3_nt: TGTGCCAGCAGCTCACTACGACAGGGACCGACCACTGAAGCTTTCTTT
cdr3_aa: CASSSLRQGPTTEAFF

j_call: TRBJ1-5
clone_size: -
v_call: TRBV7-8
d_call: -
cdr3_nt: TGTGCCAGCAGGGATAGGGGGGTAGGGCCCCAGCATTTT
cdr3_aa: CASRDRGVGPQHF

j_call: TRBJ2-7
clone_size: -
v_call: TRBV10-3
d_call: TRBD1
cdr3_nt: TGTGCCATCAGTGGTGGACAGGGGGCTTACGAGCAGTACTTC
cdr3_aa: CAISGGQGAYEQYF

j_call: TRBJ1-2
clone_size: few
v_call: TRBV28
d_call: -
cdr3_nt: TGTGCCAGCAGTTTATCGTGGGGGTTAGTAAACGGCTACACCTTC
cdr3_aa: CASSLSWGLVNGYTF

j_call: TRBJ1-2
clone_size: -
v_call: TRBV27
d_call: -
cdr3_nt: TGTGCCAGCAGCCCCGCCGGAAACTATGGCTACACCTTC
cdr3_aa: CASSPAGNYGYTF

j_call: TRBJ2-5
clone_size: -
v_call: TRBV5-1
d_call: TRBD2
cdr3_nt: TGCGCCAGCAGCGAAGGGAGGGCCGTAGAGACCCAGTACTTC
cdr3_aa: CASSEGRAVETQYF

j_call: TRBJ2-1
clone_size: -
v_call: TRBV12-5
d_call: TRBD2
cdr3_nt: TGTGCTAGTGGTTTGGTACTGGGGCGGGAGGGCTACAATGAGCAGTTCTTC
cdr3_aa: CASGLVLGREGYNEQFF

j_call: TRBJ2-5
clone_size: many
v_call: TRBV15
d_call: -
cdr3_nt: TGTGCCACCAGCAGAGAATCCAACCAAGAGACCCAGTACTTC
cdr3_aa: CATSRESNQETQYF

j_call: TRBJ1-2
clone_size: -
v_call: TRBV28
d_call: -
cdr3_nt: TGTGCCAGCAGTTCCGAGGGGGAAGCTAACTATGGCTACACCTTC
cdr3_aa: CASSSEGEANYGYTF

j_call: TRBJ1-2
clone_size: -
v_call: TRBV28
d_call: -
cdr3_nt: TGTGCCAGCAGTCAGCCGCAGGGGTACTATGGCTACACCTTC
cdr3_aa: CASSQPQGYYGYTF

j_call: TRBJ1-4
clone_size: -
v_call: TRBV6-5
d_call: -
cdr3_nt: TGTGCCAGCAGGCGGGACACCTGGGGGAATGAAAAACTGTTTTTT
cdr3_aa: CASRRDTWGNEKLFF

j_call: TRBJ2-1
clone_size: few
v_call: TRBV30
d_call: -
cdr3_nt: TGTGCCCAGGGTAAACGTCACAATGAGCAGTTCTTC
cdr3_aa: CAQGKRHNEQFF

j_call: TRBJ1-5
clone_size: -
v_call: TRBV5-6
d_call: -
cdr3_nt: TGTGCCAGCAGCTCCAGGGGAAGTATAGCCCAGCATTTT
cdr3_aa: CASSSRGSIAQHF

j_call: TRBJ2-5
clone_size: -
v_call: TRBV6-5
d_call: TRBD2
cdr3_nt: TGTGCCAGCAGTGCGGGGACTAGCGGGAAAGAGACCCAGTACTTC
cdr3_aa: CASSAGTSGKETQYF

j_call: TRBJ2-5
clone_size: -
v_call: TRBV15
d_call: TRBD1
cdr3_nt: TGTGCCACCAGCAGGAACCGGGACAGGGAGGGAGAGACCCAGTACTTC
cdr3_aa: CATSRNRDREGETQYF

j_call: TRBJ2-7
clone_size: -
v_call: TRBV7-9
d_call: TRBD2
cdr3_nt: TGTGCCAGCAGCGCTAGCGGCAGCTCCTACGAGCAGTACTTC
cdr3_aa: CASSASGSSYEQYF

j_call: TRBJ2-5
clone_size: -
v_call: TRBV15
d_call: -
cdr3_nt: TGTGCCACCAGCAGAGATCGTAGGACCCAGTACTTC
cdr3_aa: CATSRDRRTQYF

j_call: TRBJ2-7
clone_size: -
v_call: TRBV10-2
d_call: -
cdr3_nt: TGCGCCAGCAGTGAGGGAGCCCTTAGGAATGCGCAGTACTTC
cdr3_aa: CASSEGALRNAQYF

j_call: TRBJ1-1
clone_size: -
v_call: TRBV4-3
d_call: TRBD1
cdr3_nt: TGCGCCAGCAGCCGACAGGGGGCAAACACTGAAGCTTTCTTT
cdr3_aa: CASSRQGANTEAFF

j_call: TRBJ2-5
clone_size: -
v_call: TRBV5-1
d_call: TRBD2
cdr3_nt: TGCGCCAGCAGCTTGGTCCGGACTAGCGGGAGGGAGGAGACCCAGTACTTC
cdr3_aa: CASSLVRTSGREETQYF

j_call: TRBJ2-7
clone_size: -
v_call: TRBV15
d_call: -
cdr3_nt: TGTGCCACCAGCAGAGATCTTCTCTACGAGCAGTACTTC
cdr3_aa: CATSRDLLYEQYF

j_call: TRBJ1-4
clone_size: -
v_call: TRBV18
d_call: -
cdr3_nt: TGTGCCAGCTCACCAGTGGGGCAAAGAGAGAAAAAACTGTTTTTT
cdr3_aa: CASSPVGQREKKLFF

j_call: TRBJ1-1
clone_size: -
v_call: TRBV28
d_call: TRBD1
cdr3_nt: TGTGCCAGCAGTCCCGGGGACAGGGGGCACACTGAAGCTTTCTTT
cdr3_aa: CASSPGDRGHTEAFF